These 11 T cell receptor beta chains came from one sample sequenced in a study of post-analysis software for immune sequencing data (dated by TCRdb to 2014 to 2015). Beyond this particular receptor, the publication reports: Roughly 5 TRBV segments, including TRBV5-6, TRBV5-1 and TRBV20-1, were significantly more frequent in patients than controls.

Libraries were prepared through PCR. The sequencer was an Illumina HiSeq 2500. To reduce PCR and sequencing biases, unique molecular identifiers were built into the TCR beta cDNA libraries. Using fastp trimming at Q25 and MiXCR clonotype assembly, TCRdb reanalyzed the public sequencing data and kept in-frame beta chains. Each CDR3 protein gets just one entry, which takes the most common genes and DNA from the rows behind it. The sample profile shows about 800,000 distinct CDR3 sequences; roughly 29% of them were found once. The ten most abundant clones make up 0.56% of the sample. Antigen specificity for these receptors is unknown. The sample was blood. The receptors were sampled from a girl between 5 and 17 years old with multiple sclerosis.

Note on this clonotype: Its ends do not fully match the called genes, so a read error is possible. The chain has TRBV7-2 and TRBJ2-1, with a weak D call TRBD1 (6 bases). CDR1 is SGHTA and CDR2 is FQGNSA in the germline V gene. The CDR3 spans 13 residues. CDR3 residues: CAGSLPQGYEQFF. DNA for the CDR3: TGTGCCGGCAGCTTACCGCAGGGGTATGAGCAGTTCTTC.

The genes are TRBV25-1 and TRBJ2-5; possibly TRBD1 for D (6 bases). The end of the DNA is better explained by TRBJ2-7, so the J call may be wrong. Germline assignment: CDR1 MGHDK and CDR2 SYGVNS. This CDR3 has 13 residues. The CDR3 coding sequence is TGTGCCAGCAGGGGGGCAGGTAACTACGAGCAGTACTTC. It encodes CASRGAGNYEQYF.

The chain combines TRBV27 with TRBJ1-2; 8 bases are shared with TRBD1. This CDR3 is built from 12 residues. J was trimmed by 4 bases and V by 8 bases; bases with no gene match: 3. Germline CDR1 and CDR2: MNHEY and SMNVEV (reference sequence). The CDR3 DNA sequence: TGTGCCAGCGGGGACAGGACCTATGGCTACACCTTC. Protein: CASGDRTYGYTF.

The V and J genes are TRBV3-1 and TRBJ1-5, with 8 bases that match TRBD1. V was clipped by 1 base and J by 6 bases; unmatched bases: 5. CDR1 is LGHDT and CDR2 is YNNKEL in the germline V gene (reference sequence). This CDR3 contains 15 residues. As DNA, the CDR3 is TGTGCCAGCAGCCAAGTAGGGCAGGGGGCTCAGCCCCAGCATTTT. Translation: CASSQVGQGAQPQHF.

The CDR3 DNA reads TGTGCCATCAGCGGGATAAGGCAGGGGAAAGAGACCCAGTACTTC. Protein product: CAISGIRQGKETQYF. The V call is TRBV10-3, the J call TRBJ2-5, with a weak D call TRBD1 (6 bases). Per the germline V gene, CDR1 is ENHRY and CDR2 is SYGVKD. This CDR3 comprises 15 residues. V shed 6 bases and J shed 3 bases, with 17 bases lying between them.

This clonotype was detected a few times. The chain recombines TRBV15 with TRBJ1-5; D not certain. Looked up from germline, CDR1 is LNHNV and CDR2 is YYDKDF (reference sequence). This CDR3 spans 17 amino acids. V gave up 3 bases and J gave up 2 bases, with 17 bases separating them. In DNA, the CDR3 is TGTGCCACCAGCAGCGGGAAATCGGGGTTGGGCAATCAGCCCCAGCATTTT. Its protein is CATSSGKSGLGNQPQHF.

The chain is built from TRBV20-1 and TRBJ2-7, with D perhaps TRBD2 (6 bases). Trimming removed 7 bases at V and 3 bases at J, with 19 bases between. Germline values: CDR1 DFQATT, CDR2 SNEGSKA (reference sequence). The CDR3 contains 14 residues. The CDR3 sequence is CSGRGAEGNYEQYF. The CDR3, as DNA: TGCAGTGGGAGGGGAGCAGAAGGGAACTACGAGCAGTACTTC.

The V gene is TRBV27, the J gene TRBJ2-7; the D gene is possibly TRBD2 (6 bases). Germline assignment: CDR1 MNHEY and CDR2 SMNVEV (reference sequence). V dropped 5 bases and J dropped 7 bases, with 21 bases sitting between them. The CDR3 contains 15 residues. The CDR3 region is CASSHRPGVGWEQYF. CDR3 coding DNA: TGTGCCAGCAGTCACCGCCCGGGAGTTGGTTGGGAGCAGTACTTC.

This clonotype came up many times. The chain employs TRBV18 and TRBJ2-7, with 7 bases lining up with TRBD1. Looked up from germline, CDR1 is KGHSH and CDR2 is LQKENI. This CDR3 spans 14 amino acids. V was pared by 8 bases and J by 2 bases, with 9 bases of the junction left unmatched. Here the CDR3 reads CASSPPDRTYEQYF. CDR3 nucleotides: TGTGCCAGCAGTCCCCCGGACAGGACCTACGAGCAGTACTTC.

A few counts support this clonotype. The CDR3 sequence is CASSQDFRTGGDEQYF. The CDR3 DNA reads TGCGCCAGCAGCCAAGATTTCCGGACAGGGGGGGACGAGCAGTACTTC. The rearrangement uses TRBV4-3 and TRBJ2-7; 10 bases match TRBD1. V dropped 0 bases and J dropped 5; count of bases not matched to a gene: 7. This CDR3 comprises 16 residues. Germline V gene sequence: CDR1 LGHNA, CDR2 YSLEER.

As concerns this clonotype: A junction end diverges from the germline sequence, so it may reflect a read error. The V gene is TRBV10-3, the J gene TRBJ2-3, with 7 positions matching TRBD1. The CDR3 is 15 amino acids. Germline V gene data show CDR1 as ENHRY and CDR2 as SYGVKD. CDR3 bases: TGTGCCATCGGTGAACATGGGACAGACACAGATACGCAGTATTTT. The encoded protein is CAIGEHGTDTDTQYF.